This T cell receptor beta chain stems from a study of blood T cell repertoires in COVID-19. Across the whole study: There were acute and convalescent COVID-19 samples, and they came from the United States, Italy and Spain. Sample material is recorded as cDNA or gDNA derived from T cells, B-cell-depleted T cells, or PBMCs.

Enrolment of Seattle patients took place during active infection, and they were followed longitudinally. Methods used by the authors: Reference gene primer amplification in the assay estimated nucleated cell counts. The protocol was immunoSEQ multiplex PCR, while the TCRdb copy is restricted to in-frame clones and leaves out a portion. V and J calls plus clone size are reproduced from that table; the DNA served to infer D and trimming. The table has 290,000 or so clones, 91% seen once; the top ten hold over 2%. The CDR3 has 17 residues. Germline CDR1 and CDR2: LNHDA and SQIVND (reference sequence). Losses at the gene ends were 2 bases for V and 3 bases for J; bases not matched to a gene: 10.

The sequence derives from a woman younger than 45 with COVID-19, enrolled during active disease. V usage is TRBV19 and J usage is TRBJ1-5; 7 bases align to TRBD1. The sample comprised peripheral blood. CDR3 sequence (DNA): TGTGCCAGTAGTATAAGCTCCGGGACAGACTCCAATCAGCCCCAGCATTTT. Protein product: CASSISSGTDSNQPQHF.